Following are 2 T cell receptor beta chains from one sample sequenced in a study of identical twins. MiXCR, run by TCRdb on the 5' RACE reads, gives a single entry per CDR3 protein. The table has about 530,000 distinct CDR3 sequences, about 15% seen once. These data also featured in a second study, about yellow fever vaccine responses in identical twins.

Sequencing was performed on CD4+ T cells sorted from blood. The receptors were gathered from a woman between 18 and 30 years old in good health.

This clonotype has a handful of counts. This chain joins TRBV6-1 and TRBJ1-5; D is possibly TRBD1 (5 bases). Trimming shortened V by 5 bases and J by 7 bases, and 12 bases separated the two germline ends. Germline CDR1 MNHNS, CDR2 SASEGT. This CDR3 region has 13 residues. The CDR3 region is CASSTEGRQPQHF. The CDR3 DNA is TGTGCCAGCAGTACGGAGGGGCGCCAGCCCCAGCATTTT.

As DNA, the CDR3 is TGTGCCAGCGGAGAATCTTACAATGAGCAGTTCTTC. Its translation: CASGESYNEQFF. This rearrangement joins TRBV2 to TRBJ2-1; no reliable D call. The CDR3 extends over 12 amino acids. Germline loops: CDR1 SNHLY, CDR2 FYNNEI. The V and J ends lost 8 bases and 4 bases respectively, with 9 bases between them.